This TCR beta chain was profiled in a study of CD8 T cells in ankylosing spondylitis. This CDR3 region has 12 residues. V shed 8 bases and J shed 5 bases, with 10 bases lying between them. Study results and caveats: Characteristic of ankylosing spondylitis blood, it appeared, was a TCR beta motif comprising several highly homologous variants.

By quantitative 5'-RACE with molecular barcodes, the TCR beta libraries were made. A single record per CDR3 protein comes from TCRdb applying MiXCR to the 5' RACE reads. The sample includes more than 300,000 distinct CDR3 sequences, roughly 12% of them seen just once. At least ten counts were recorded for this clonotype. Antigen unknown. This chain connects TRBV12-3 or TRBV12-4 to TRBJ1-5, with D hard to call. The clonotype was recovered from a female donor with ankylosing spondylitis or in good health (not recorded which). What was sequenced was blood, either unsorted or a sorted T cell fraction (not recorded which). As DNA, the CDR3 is TGTGCCAGCTCGAGCCTGTATCAGCCCCAGCATTTT. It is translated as CASSSLYQPQHF.